These T cell receptor beta chains were read from a single sample in a study of cytomegalovirus exposure and HLA in healthy donors. Only in-frame clones appear in the TCRdb table, and some are missing; sequencing was by immunoSEQ multiplex PCR. This sample has 120,000 or so clones, with 70% to 90% found just once. The sequencing sample was made of PBMCs. The receptors come from a woman younger than 30 in good health and CMV-seronegative. Each CDR3 is given with its conserved first and last residue. D genes are given only for firm matches. Not all rows give a size; the values are once, few, many and, for expanded clones, a class.

abundance,j_gene,d_gene,v_gene,CDR3nt,CDR3aa
NA,TRBJ2-1,NA,TRBV19,TGTGCCAGTAGTTCGGGACTTCTTTACAATGAGCAGTTCTTC,CASSSGLLYNEQFF
NA,TRBJ2-1,NA,TRBV9,TGTGCCAGCAGCGCCAGCGGAATCTCCTACAATGAGCAGTTCTTC,CASSASGISYNEQFF
NA,TRBJ1-1,TRBD1,TRBV6-5,TGTGCCAGCAGAGTACAGGGGGCAACTGAAGCTTTCTTT,CASRVQGATEAFF
few,TRBJ1-2,NA,TRBV9,TGTGCCAGCAGCGTAGCCACAGCTGACTATGGCTACACCTTC,CASSVATADYGYTF
NA,TRBJ1-1,NA,TRBV6-5,TGTGCCAGCAGTTACTCGAGAGAGAACACTGAAGCTTTCTTT,CASSYSRENTEAFF
NA,TRBJ2-1,TRBD2,TRBV7-3,TGTGCCAGCAGCTTACGAGCGGGAGAGGGCAATGAGCAGTTCTTC,CASSLRAGEGNEQFF
NA,TRBJ2-1,TRBD2,TRBV7-2,TGTGCCAGCAGCTTAGCGGGGGCTAGCGGGAGGGCCTGGGAGCAGTTCTTC,CASSLAGASGRAWEQFF
NA,TRBJ2-5,TRBD1,TRBV5-6,TGTGCCAGCAGCTCGGCCGGGACAGGCATCGAGACCCAGTACTTC,CASSSAGTGIETQYF
NA,TRBJ2-2,NA,TRBV28,TGTGCCAGCAGGGACGGGGTCATCAACACCGGGGAGCTGTTTTTT,CASRDGVINTGELFF
NA,TRBJ2-7,TRBD2,TRBV27,TGTGCCAGCAGTATTGGGACTAGCGGGACCTACTACGAGCAGTACTTC,CASSIGTSGTYYEQYF
NA,TRBJ1-1,NA,TRBV28,TGTGCCAGCAGGAATACGGGGTACACTGAAGCTTTCTTT,CASRNTGYTEAFF
NA,TRBJ2-5,NA,TRBV13,TGTGCCAGCAGCTTAGCACAGCAAGAGACCCAGTACTTC,CASSLAQQETQYF
few,TRBJ1-5,NA,TRBV2,TGTGCCAGCAGACAGGGTGATCATCAGCCCCAGCATTTT,CASRQGDHQPQHF
NA,TRBJ1-1,NA,TRBV5-1,TGCGCCAGCAGCTTGGGACAGCCGAACACTGAAGCTTTCTTT,CASSLGQPNTEAFF
NA,TRBJ2-1,TRBD2,TRBV7-7,TGTGCCAGCAGCTTAGACTCCCCGTCTAGCGGGGGGGTTGAAAATGAGCAGTTCTTC,CASSLDSPSSGGVENEQFF
once,TRBJ2-3,NA,TRBV9,TGTGCCAGCAGCGAGGGGCCCGCTCGGGATACGCAGTATTTT,CASSEGPARDTQYF
NA,TRBJ2-1,TRBD2,TRBV27,TGTGCCAGCAGGATGACCGGGACTAGCGGGAGAAGTGAGCAGTTCTTC,CASRMTGTSGRSEQFF
NA,TRBJ1-2,NA,TRBV19,TGTGCCAGTAGCCCAACGGGGGGACGGCAAGGCTACACCTTC,CASSPTGGRQGYTF
NA,TRBJ2-2,TRBD2,TRBV6-1,TGTGCCAGCAATGGTGAACTAGCGGGGCCCGGGGAGCTGTTTTTT,CASNGELAGPGELFF
NA,TRBJ1-1,NA,TRBV2,TGTGCCAGCAGTGAAATGAAGGGGGAAGCTTTCTTT,CASSEMKGEAFF
once,TRBJ1-5,NA,TRBV5-4,TGTGCCAGCAGCTTGGACAGGGACAATCAGCCCCAGCATTTT,CASSLDRDNQPQHF
NA,TRBJ1-1,NA,TRBV30,TGTGCCTGGAGTGTAGCCAGGGGCCGCACTGAAGCTTTCTTT,CAWSVARGRTEAFF
NA,TRBJ2-7,NA,TRBV7-8,TGTGCCAGCAGCTTAGTCGGCAGGGTATACGAGCAGTACTTC,CASSLVGRVYEQYF
NA,TRBJ1-2,NA,TRBV4-1,TGCGCCAGCAGCCCGCGGACGGGAGTGGGCTATGGCTACACCTTC,CASSPRTGVGYGYTF
NA,TRBJ2-1,TRBD1,TRBV5-1,TGCGCCAGCAGCAAGGGACAGGGGACCTACAATGAGCAGTTCTTC,CASSKGQGTYNEQFF
NA,TRBJ1-1,NA,TRBV7-6,TGTGCCAGCAGCTTAAGTTGGGGGCGAGGAGCCTCGGGCACTGAAGCTTTCTTT,CASSLSWGRGASGTEAFF
NA,TRBJ2-1,TRBD2,TRBV27,TGTGCCAGCAGTCAAGAGCGGGAGGGCCGAGGTGAGCAGTTCTTC,CASSQEREGRGEQFF
NA,TRBJ2-7,NA,TRBV5-1,TGCGCCAGCAGCCCCCGTGGTAGGGTAGCGGACGGCGAGCAGTACTTC,CASSPRGRVADGEQYF
NA,TRBJ1-4,NA,TRBV5-1,TGCGCCAGCAGGGGGCTGGCAACTAATGAAAAACTGTTTTTT,CASRGLATNEKLFF
NA,TRBJ2-1,TRBD2,TRBV7-3,TGTGCCAGCAGCTTAGGCGGGAGGGCGGGGAATGAGCAGTTCTTC,CASSLGGRAGNEQFF
NA,TRBJ1-2,NA,TRBV28,TGTGCCAGCAGTTTAACTCAGGGCCCTTATGGCTACACCTTC,CASSLTQGPYGYTF
once,TRBJ2-7,NA,TRBV5-6,TGTGCCAGCAGCTTGGGGCAAAGCGAGCAGTACTTC,CASSLGQSEQYF
NA,TRBJ2-7,NA,TRBV7-2,TGTGCCAGCACTCTGGGGGGGCCTACCCACGAGCAGTACTTC,CASTLGGPTHEQYF
NA,TRBJ2-1,TRBD2,TRBV2,TGTGCCAGCAGTGGGGGGGGGACCTCCTACAATGAGCAGTTCTTC,CASSGGGTSYNEQFF
once,TRBJ1-5,NA,TRBV28,TGTGCCAGCAGACAAGGGGGGGGCTCGGGGCAGCCCCAGCATTTT,CASRQGGGSGQPQHF
NA,TRBJ1-2,NA,TRBV9,TGTGCCAGCAGCCCCGGCGGCAGCTATGGCTACACCTTC,CASSPGGSYGYTF
NA,TRBJ2-1,NA,TRBV29-1,TGCAGCGTTGTGGGCGGGGTCAATGAGCAGTTCTTC,CSVVGGVNEQFF
NA,TRBJ2-5,TRBD1,TRBV27,TGTGCCAGTCAGACAGGGAGCCAAGAGACCCAGTACTTC,CASQTGSQETQYF
NA,TRBJ1-6,TRBD1,TRBV5-1,TGCGCCAGCAGCCTCGGACAGGGGGTGGATAATTCACCCCTCCACTTT,CASSLGQGVDNSPLHF
NA,TRBJ2-7,NA,TRBV6-6,TGTGCCAGCAGTTACTCGGCGGGGGCCGGGGAGCAGTACTTC,CASSYSAGAGEQYF
once,TRBJ1-1,TRBD1,TRBV2,TGTGCCAGCAGTCGTCGACAGGGGCCGAACACTGAAGCTTTCTTT,CASSRRQGPNTEAFF
NA,TRBJ2-7,NA,TRBV6-5,TGTGCCACGGGACGGGGGTACTCCTACGAGCAGTACTTC,CATGRGYSYEQYF
once,TRBJ2-7,TRBD1,TRBV27,TGTGCCAGCAGCGACAGGGGCGCCTACGAGCAGTACTTC,CASSDRGAYEQYF